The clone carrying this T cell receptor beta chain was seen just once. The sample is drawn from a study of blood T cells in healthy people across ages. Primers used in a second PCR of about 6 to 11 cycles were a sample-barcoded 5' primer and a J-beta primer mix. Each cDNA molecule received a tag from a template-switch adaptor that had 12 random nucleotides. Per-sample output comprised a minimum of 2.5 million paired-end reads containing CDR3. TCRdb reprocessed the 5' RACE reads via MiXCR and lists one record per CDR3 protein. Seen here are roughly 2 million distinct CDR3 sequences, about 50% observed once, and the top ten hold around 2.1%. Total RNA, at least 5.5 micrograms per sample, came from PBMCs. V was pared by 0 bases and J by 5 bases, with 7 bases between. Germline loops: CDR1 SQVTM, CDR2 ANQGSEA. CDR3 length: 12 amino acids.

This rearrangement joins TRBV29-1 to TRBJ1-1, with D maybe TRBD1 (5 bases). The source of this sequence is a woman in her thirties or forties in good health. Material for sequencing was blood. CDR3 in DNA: TGCAGCGTTGAAGAAGGGGTTACTGAAGCTTTCTTT. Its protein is CSVEEGVTEAFF.